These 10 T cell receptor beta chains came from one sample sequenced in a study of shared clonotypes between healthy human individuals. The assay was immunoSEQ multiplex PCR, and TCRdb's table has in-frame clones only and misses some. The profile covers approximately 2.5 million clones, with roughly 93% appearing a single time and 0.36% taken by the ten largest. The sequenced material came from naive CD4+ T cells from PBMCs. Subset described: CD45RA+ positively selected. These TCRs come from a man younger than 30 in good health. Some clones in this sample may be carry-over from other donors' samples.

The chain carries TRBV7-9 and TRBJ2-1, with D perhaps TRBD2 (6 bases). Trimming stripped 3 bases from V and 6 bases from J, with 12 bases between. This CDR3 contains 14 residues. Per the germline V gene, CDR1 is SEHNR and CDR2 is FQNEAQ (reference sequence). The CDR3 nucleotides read TGTGCCAGCAGCTTTTTGGGGGGTATCAATGAGCAGTTCTTC. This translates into CASSFLGGINEQFF.

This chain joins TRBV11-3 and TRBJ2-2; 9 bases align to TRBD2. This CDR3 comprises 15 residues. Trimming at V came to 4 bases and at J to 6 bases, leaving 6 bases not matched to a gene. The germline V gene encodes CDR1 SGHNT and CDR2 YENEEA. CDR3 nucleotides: TGTGCCAGCAGCTGGAGCGGGAGGATGGCCGGGGAGCTGTTTTTT. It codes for CASSWSGRMAGELFF. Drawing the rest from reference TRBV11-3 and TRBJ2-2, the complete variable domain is EAGVVQSPRYKIIEKKQPVAFWCNPISGHNTLYWYLQNLGQGPELLIRYENEEAVDDSQLPKDRFSAERLKGVDSTLKIQPAELGDSAVYLCASSWSGRMAGELFFGEGSRLTVL.

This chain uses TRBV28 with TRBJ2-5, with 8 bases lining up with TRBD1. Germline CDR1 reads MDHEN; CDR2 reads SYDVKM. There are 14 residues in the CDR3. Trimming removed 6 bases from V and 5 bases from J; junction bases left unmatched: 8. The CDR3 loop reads CASSPTGVGETQYF. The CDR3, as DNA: TGTGCCAGCAGCCCGACAGGGGTAGGGGAGACCCAGTACTTC.

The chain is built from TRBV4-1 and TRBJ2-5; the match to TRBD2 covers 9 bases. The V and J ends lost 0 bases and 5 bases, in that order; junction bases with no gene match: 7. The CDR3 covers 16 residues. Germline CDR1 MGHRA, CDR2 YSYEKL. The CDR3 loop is CASSQEPSGISETQYF. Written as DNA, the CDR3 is TGCGCCAGCAGCCAAGAGCCTAGCGGGATCAGTGAGACCCAGTACTTC.

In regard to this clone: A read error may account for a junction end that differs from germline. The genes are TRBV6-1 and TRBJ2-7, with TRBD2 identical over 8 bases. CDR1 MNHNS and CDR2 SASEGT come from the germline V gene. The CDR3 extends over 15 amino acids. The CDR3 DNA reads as TGTGCCAGCAGCGAAGCGGGAGCCGAGGACTACGAGCAGTACTTC. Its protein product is CASSEAGAEDYEQYF.

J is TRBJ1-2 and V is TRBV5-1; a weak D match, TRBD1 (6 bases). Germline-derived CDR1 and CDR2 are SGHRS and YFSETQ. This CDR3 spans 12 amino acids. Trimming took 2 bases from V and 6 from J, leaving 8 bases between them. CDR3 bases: TGCGCCAGCAGCTTTCACAGGGATGGCTACACCTTC. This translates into CASSFHRDGYTF.

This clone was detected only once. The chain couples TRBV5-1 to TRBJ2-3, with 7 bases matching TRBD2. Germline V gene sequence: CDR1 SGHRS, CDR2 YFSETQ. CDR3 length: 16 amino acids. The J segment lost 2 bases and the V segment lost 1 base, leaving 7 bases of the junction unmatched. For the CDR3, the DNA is TGCGCCAGCAGCTTGCCCCGCCTAGCGGACACAGATACGCAGTATTTT. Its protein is CASSLPRLADTDTQYF.

CDR3 region: CASSVRQQETQYF. The CDR3 region has the DNA TGTGCCAGCAGCGTAAGGCAGCAAGAGACCCAGTACTTC. The V call is TRBV9, the J call TRBJ2-5; D gene unclear. V was shortened by 1 base and J by 2 bases, with 6 bases between the two germline ends. CDR3 length: 13 amino acids. Germline V gene sequence: CDR1 SGDLS, CDR2 YYNGEE. Full variable domain (outside the CDR3, taken from reference TRBV9 and TRBJ2-5): DSGVTQTPKHLITATGQRVTLRCSPRSGDLSVYWYQQSLDQGLQFLIQYYNGEERAKGNILERFSAQQFPDLHSELNLSSLELGDSALYFCASSVRQQETQYFGPGTRLLVL.

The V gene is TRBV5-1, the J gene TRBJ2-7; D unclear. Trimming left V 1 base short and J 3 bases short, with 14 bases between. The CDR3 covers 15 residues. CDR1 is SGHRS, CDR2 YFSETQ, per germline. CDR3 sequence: CASSLITAPNYEQYF. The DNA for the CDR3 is TGCGCCAGCAGCTTGATAACAGCCCCTAACTACGAGCAGTACTTC.

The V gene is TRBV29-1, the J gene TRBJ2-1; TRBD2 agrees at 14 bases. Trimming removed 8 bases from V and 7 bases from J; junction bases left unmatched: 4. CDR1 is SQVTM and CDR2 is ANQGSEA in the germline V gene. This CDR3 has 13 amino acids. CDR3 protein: CSLGTSGRNEQFF. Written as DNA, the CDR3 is TGCAGCCTGGGGACTAGCGGGAGAAATGAGCAGTTCTTC.